This T cell receptor (beta chain) is drawn from a study of shared clonotypes between healthy human individuals (TCRdb year 2020). Regarding the study in general: A couple of women and three men aged 18 to 49 years were included in the cohort. The study deeply sequenced blood TCR repertoires of five healthy adults to estimate repertoire size and the extent of clonotype sharing between individuals. To increase sequencing depth and limit assay-specific biases, different laboratories used diverse techniques to prepare libraries and sequence TCR repertoires. Leukapheresis yielded between about 0.94 and 10 billion PBMCs per donor.

Donors were healthy HIV-negative adults with no recently reported acute infections or vaccinations. Every donor was a Caucasian adult living in Nashville, Tennessee, USA. For unsorted samples, 75 million to 90 million PBMCs were counted and genomic DNA was extracted with the QIAamp DNA Blood Mini kit. After blood collection by leukapheresis, PBMCs were isolated using Ficoll-Histopaque density gradient centrifugation and then cryopreserved in the vapor phase of liquid nitrogen. As concerns this clone: Its antigen is unknown. The likely explanation is a read error, given a far larger clone one base away.

TCR CDR3 regions were amplified from genomic DNA by multiplex PCR using the deep immunoSEQ assay. For each cell subset, the extracted genomic DNA was distributed evenly across all wells of several immunoSEQ 96-well plates, and each plate served as one replicate. For unsorted PBMC, 250 to 300 ng genomic DNA, equal to 25,000 to 35,000 T cell genomes, was loaded into each replicate PCR. Ten immunoSEQ deep assay plates were used to sequence unsorted PBMC genomic DNA. The purified libraries were quantified using a Qubit 3.0 fluorometer, sized with a Bioanalyzer 2100, and then quantified again using the KAPA Library Quantification kit. Every immunoSEQ 96-well plate was sequenced on a separate single-read 150-cycle Illumina NextSeq 550 flow cell. On the study's bioinformatics: Because the immunoSEQ output included only junctional sequences and no quality scores, the filtering could not be the same as the filtering used for full-length reads. Sequences were annotated with PyIR, a Python wrapper for IgBLAST v1.9, and V/J genes and CDR3 were assigned using IMGT germline references. Reads with weak V/J assignments (E-value above 1e-6), missing CDR3, stop codons, out-of-frame junctions, or ambiguous translated residues were removed. A V3J clonotype was defined by an identical inferred V gene, J gene, and CDR3 amino acid sequence. The percentage overlap between two repertoires was calculated by dividing the number of shared unique clonotypes by the size of the smaller repertoire. Richness of each repertoire was evaluated using RTK rarefaction, the Chao1 estimator, and Recon v2.1 estimates of unobserved clonotypes. In TCRdb, the immuneACCESS table is reduced to in-frame sequences with V and J assigned. These tables do not hold every clone; where another copy was compared, an unresolved V gene accounts for under half, and the others remain unexplained. V, J and clone size reflect that table, while D and trimming were determined from the DNA. The sample has about 560,000 clones on record, around 81% of them singletons. The biggest ten clones account for approximately 12% of the sample.

Broad study findings and their caveats: Pairwise subsampling led to the expectation that sequencing depth would affect the degree of clonotype sharing among donors. Only blood was sampled, and tissue TCR repertoires likely differ from those in blood. Because the study included a small number of donors, the genetic and exposure-history diversity represented was limited.

CDR1 and CDR2 are drawn from the germline V gene (reference sequence): GTSNPN, SVGIG. The CDR3 sequence holds 13 residues, the cysteine and phenylalanine included. CDR3 DNA is the only sequence kept; it has 39 bases, read in frame from the first base. Relative to germline, V is missing 6 bases and J is missing 4 bases, with 6 bases of the junction outside any gene match. The chain is assembled from TRBV30 and TRBJ2-5; 9 junctional bases match TRBD1. Sequenced sample: PBMCs. The clonotype originates from a woman aged 40 to 55 in good health. Some clones in this sample may be carry-over from other donors' samples. CDR3 reads: CACNRGLGETQYF. The DNA is TGTGCCTGTAACAGGGGGCTTGGAGAGACCCAGTACTTC.